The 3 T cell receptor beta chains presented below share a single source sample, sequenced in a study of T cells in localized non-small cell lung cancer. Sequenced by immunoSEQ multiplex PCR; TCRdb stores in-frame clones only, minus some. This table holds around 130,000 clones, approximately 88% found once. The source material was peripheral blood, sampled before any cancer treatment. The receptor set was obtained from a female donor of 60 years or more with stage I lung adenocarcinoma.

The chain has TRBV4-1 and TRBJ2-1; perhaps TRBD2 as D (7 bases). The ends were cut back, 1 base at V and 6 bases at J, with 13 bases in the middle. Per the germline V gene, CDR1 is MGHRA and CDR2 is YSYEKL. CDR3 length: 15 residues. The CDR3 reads CASSQVGGARNEQFF. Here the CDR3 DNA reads TGCGCCAGCAGCCAAGTTGGGGGGGCCCGCAATGAGCAGTTCTTC.

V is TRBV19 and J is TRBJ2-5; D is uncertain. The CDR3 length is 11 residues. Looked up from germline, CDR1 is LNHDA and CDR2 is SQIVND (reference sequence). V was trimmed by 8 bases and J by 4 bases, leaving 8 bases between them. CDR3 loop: CASRTSETQYF. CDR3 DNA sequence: TGTGCCAGTCGGACCTCAGAGACCCAGTACTTC.

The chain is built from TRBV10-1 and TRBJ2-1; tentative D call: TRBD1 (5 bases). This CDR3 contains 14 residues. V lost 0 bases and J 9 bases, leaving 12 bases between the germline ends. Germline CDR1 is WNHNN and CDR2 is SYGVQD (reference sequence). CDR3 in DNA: TGCGCCAGCAGTGAGTCGATAGGGGTGTCTGAGCAGTTCTTC. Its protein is CASSESIGVSEQFF.